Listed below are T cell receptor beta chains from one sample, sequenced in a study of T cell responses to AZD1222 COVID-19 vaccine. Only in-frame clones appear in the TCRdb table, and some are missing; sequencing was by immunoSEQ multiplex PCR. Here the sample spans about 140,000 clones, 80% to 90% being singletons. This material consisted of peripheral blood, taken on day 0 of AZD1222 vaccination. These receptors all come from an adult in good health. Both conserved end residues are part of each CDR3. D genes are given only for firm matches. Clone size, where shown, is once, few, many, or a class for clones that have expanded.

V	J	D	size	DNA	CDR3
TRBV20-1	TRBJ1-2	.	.	TGCAGTGCCCCGACATCCTCTGGCTACACCTTC	CSAPTSSGYTF
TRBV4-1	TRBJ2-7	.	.	TGCGCCAGCAGCCAGGGGACCACCTACGAGCAGTACTTC	CASSQGTTYEQYF
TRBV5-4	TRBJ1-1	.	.	TGTGCCAGCAGTTTTGGGGGCCAGGGCGACACTGAAGCTTTCTTT	CASSFGGQGDTEAFF
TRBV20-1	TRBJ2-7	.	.	TGCAGTGCTAGTCCGGGGAGCTCCTACGAGCAGTACTTC	CSASPGSSYEQYF
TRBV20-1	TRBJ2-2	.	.	TGCAGTGCTAGTGGGCTAGTCGGCGCCGGGGAGCTGTTTTTT	CSASGLVGAGELFF
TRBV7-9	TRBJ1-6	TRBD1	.	TGTGCCAGCAGCGCCCACGATACAGGGGGCGTCGGTTCACCCCTCCACTTT	CASSAHDTGGVGSPLHF
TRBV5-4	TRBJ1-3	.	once	TGTGCCAGCAGCTTGGGGGCAAACACCATATATTTT	CASSLGANTIYF
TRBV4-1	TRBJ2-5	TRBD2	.	TGCGCCAGCAGCCAGACTAGCGTCGAAAAAGAGACCCAGTACTTC	CASSQTSVEKETQYF
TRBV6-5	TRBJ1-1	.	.	TGTGCCAGCAGTTCGACAGGTCCTACTTCCGCTTTCTTT	CASSSTGPTSAFF
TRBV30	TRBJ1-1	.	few	TGTGCCTCCTCCTTTGTCGGGGGAAAAGCTTTCTTT	CASSFVGGKAFF
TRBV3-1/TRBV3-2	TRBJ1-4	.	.	TGTGCCAGCGAAGGGGTATCAAGGGGTGAAAAACTGTTTTTT	CASEGVSRGEKLFF
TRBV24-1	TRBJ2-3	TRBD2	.	TGTGCCACCAGTGCCCGATACGGGACTAGCGGGACCGCTGAAACACGCACAGATACGCAGTATTTT	CATSARYGTSGTAETRTDTQYF
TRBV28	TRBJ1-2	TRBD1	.	TGTGCCAGCAGTCGTCCGACAGGGGGAGGTGGCTACACCTTC	CASSRPTGGGGYTF
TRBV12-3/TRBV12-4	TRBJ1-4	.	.	TGTGCCAGCAGTTTTCTCACTAATGAAAAACTGTTTTTT	CASSFLTNEKLFF
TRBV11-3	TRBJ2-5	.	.	TGTGCCAGCAGCTTTACCAGGGTAGAGACCCAGTACTTC	CASSFTRVETQYF
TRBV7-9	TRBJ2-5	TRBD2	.	TGTGCCAGCAGCTTAGCCCCCCTAGCGGGAGAGACCCAGTACTTC	CASSLAPLAGETQYF
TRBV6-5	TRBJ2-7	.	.	TGTGCCAGCAGTTACTCGAATTCCGGCGAGCAGTACTTC	CASSYSNSGEQYF
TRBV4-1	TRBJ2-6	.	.	TGCGCCAGCAGCCAAGATAGTAGGGGGGTTGGGGCCAACGTCCTGACTTTC	CASSQDSRGVGANVLTF
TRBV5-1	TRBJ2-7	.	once	TGCGCCAGCAGCTTGGGGCAGGGGCACGAGCAGTACTTC	CASSLGQGHEQYF
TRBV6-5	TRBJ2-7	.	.	TGTGCCAGCCGAAACAATTACGAGCAGTACTTC	CASRNNYEQYF
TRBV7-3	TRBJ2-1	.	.	TGTGCCAGCAGCTCCCGGGGGGCAGGGAGGTGGGATGAGCAGTTCTTC	CASSSRGAGRWDEQFF
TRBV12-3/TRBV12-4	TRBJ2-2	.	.	TGTGCCGTCAGACTTAGCACCGGGGAGCTGTTTTTT	CAVRLSTGELFF
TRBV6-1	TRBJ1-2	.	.	TGTGCCAGCAGTGAAACCCTTGATAAGGTAGAGTTC	CASSETLDKVEF
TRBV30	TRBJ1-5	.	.	TGTGCCTGGAGTGTACAGGCGGATCAGCCCCAGCATTTT	CAWSVQADQPQHF
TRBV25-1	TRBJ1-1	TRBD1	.	TGTGCCAGCAGCCCGACAGGGGATAAGGGTGAAGCTTTCTTT	CASSPTGDKGEAFF
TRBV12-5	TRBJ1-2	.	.	TGTGCTAGTGGTCCCCTGAAAGACTATGGCTACACCTTC	CASGPLKDYGYTF
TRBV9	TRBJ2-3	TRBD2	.	TGTGCCAGCAGCGGTACTACTCCGGGACTAGCGGGAATTGCTAGCACAGATACGCAGTATTTT	CASSGTTPGLAGIASTDTQYF
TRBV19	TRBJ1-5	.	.	TGTGCCAGTAGTATGGGCAGGGGCCAGCCCCAGCATTTT	CASSMGRGQPQHF
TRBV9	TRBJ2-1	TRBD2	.	TGTGCCAGCAGCACGACTAGCGGGACGAGCTCCTACAATGAGCAGTTCTTC	CASSTTSGTSSYNEQFF
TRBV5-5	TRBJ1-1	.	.	TGTGCCAGCAGCTTGCCAGGTCGGACTGAAGCTTTCTTT	CASSLPGRTEAFF
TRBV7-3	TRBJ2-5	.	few	TGTGCCAGCAGCTTAGCTCTATTGGAGACCCAGTACTTC	CASSLALLETQYF
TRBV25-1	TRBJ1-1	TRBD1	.	TGTGCCAGCAGCTCGACAGGGGGCAGGGACACTGAAGCTTTCTTT	CASSSTGGRDTEAFF
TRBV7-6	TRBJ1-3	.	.	TGTGCCAGCAGCTCGCAGCAGGGTTCTGGAAACACCATATATTTT	CASSSQQGSGNTIYF
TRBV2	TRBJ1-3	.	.	TGTGCCAGCAGTGAAACAGAAAAAAACACCATATATTTT	CASSETEKNTIYF
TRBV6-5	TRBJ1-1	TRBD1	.	TGTGCCAGCACTCGCCAGGGGGGAATGAACACTGAAGCTTTCTTT	CASTRQGGMNTEAFF
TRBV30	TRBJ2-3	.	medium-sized	TGTGCCTGGTCGGGCGGACCCACAGATACGCAGTATTTT	CAWSGGPTDTQYF
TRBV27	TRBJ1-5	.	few	TGTGCCAGCAGATCAGGGCAAAATCAGCCCCAGCATTTT	CASRSGQNQPQHF
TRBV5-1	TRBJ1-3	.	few	TGCGCCAGCAGCTTCTCAGGGAAAACTGACACCATATATTTT	CASSFSGKTDTIYF
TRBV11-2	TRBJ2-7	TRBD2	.	TGTGCCAGCAGCGCAAGTAGCGGGGGCTTGAGCTCCTACGAGCAGTACTTC	CASSASSGGLSSYEQYF
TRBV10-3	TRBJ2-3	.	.	TGTGCCATCAGTGAGTCGGAGGGGGGGCCAGATACGCAGTATTTT	CAISESEGGPDTQYF
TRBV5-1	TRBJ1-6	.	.	TGCGCCAGCAGCTTGGAAGGGTTCAATTCACCCCTCCACTTT	CASSLEGFNSPLHF
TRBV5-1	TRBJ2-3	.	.	TGCGCCAGCAGCTATAAGGGCGCGCCTGGGGATACGCAGTATTTT	CASSYKGAPGDTQYF
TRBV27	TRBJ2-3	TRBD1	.	TGTGCCAGCATTGCAACAGGGGGCACAGATACGCAGTATTTT	CASIATGGTDTQYF
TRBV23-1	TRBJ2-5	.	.	TGCGCCAGCAGCTACAGGATCCAAGAGACCCAGTACTTC	CASSYRIQETQYF
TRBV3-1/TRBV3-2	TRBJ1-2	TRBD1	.	TGTGCCAGCAGCCAGCTGGACAGGGCCCATGGCTACACCTTC	CASSQLDRAHGYTF
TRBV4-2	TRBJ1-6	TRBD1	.	TGTGCCAGCAGCCAAGACGAAGACAGGGGGCTATGGTCACCCCTCCACTTT	CASSQDEDRGLWSPLHF
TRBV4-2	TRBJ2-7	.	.	TGTGCCAGCAGCCAAGTTTTGTCACGACGCGAGCAGTACTTC	CASSQVLSRREQYF
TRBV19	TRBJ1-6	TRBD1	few	TGTGCCACCGCCGGGACAGGACTTTCACCCCTCCACTTT	CATAGTGLSPLHF
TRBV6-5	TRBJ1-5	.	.	TGTGCCACCGAATCACACAGGGTGGATCAGCCCCAGCATTTT	CATESHRVDQPQHF
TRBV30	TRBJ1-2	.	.	TGTGCCTCGACCGACTATGGCTACACCTTC	CASTDYGYTF
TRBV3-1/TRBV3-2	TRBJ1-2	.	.	TGTGCCAGCAGCCAAGCAATGACCCTCTATGGCTACACCTTC	CASSQAMTLYGYTF
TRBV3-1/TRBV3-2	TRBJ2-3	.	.	TGTGCCAGCAGCCCCTCACAGAGGGGTGGTCCAGATACGCAGTATTTT	CASSPSQRGGPDTQYF
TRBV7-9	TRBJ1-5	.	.	TGTGCCAGCAGCCGCCAGAATCAGCCCCAGCATTTT	CASSRQNQPQHF
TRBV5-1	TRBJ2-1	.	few	TGCGCCAGCAGCCAACAGGGGACTGGTGTTAATGAGCAGTTCTTC	CASSQQGTGVNEQFF
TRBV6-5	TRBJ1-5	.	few	TGTGCCAGCAGTTACAGTCAAGATCAGCCCCAGCATTTT	CASSYSQDQPQHF
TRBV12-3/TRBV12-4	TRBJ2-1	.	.	TGTGCCAGCAGTTTTGCTAGTTCAGGTGAGCAGTTCTTC	CASSFASSGEQFF